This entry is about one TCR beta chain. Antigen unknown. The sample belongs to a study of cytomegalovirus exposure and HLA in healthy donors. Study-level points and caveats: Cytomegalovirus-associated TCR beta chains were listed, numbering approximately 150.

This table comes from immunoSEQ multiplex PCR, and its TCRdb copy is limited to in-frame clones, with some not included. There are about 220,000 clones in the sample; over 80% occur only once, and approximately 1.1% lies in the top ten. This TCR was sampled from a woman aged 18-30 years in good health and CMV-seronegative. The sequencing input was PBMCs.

The CDR3 sequence is CASSSDLIAGGPYEQYF. CDR3 bases: TGTGCCAGCAGCTCCGACCTCATAGCGGGAGGGCCGTACGAGCAGTACTTC. The chain carries TRBV5-4 and TRBJ2-7; TRBD2 matches at 11 bases. Unmatched junction bases numbered 12, after V lost 3 bases and J lost 4 bases. Germline lookup yields CDR1 SGHNT and CDR2 YYREEE (reference sequence). The CDR3 has 17 amino acids. Full variable domain (remainder filled in from reference TRBV5-4 and TRBJ2-7): ETGVTQSPTHLIKTRGQQVTLRCSSQSGHNTVSWYQQALGQGPQFIFQYYREEENGRGNFPPRFSGLQFPNYSSELNVNALELDDSALYLCASSSDLIAGGPYEQYFGPGTRLTVT.